The clone carrying this T cell receptor (beta chain) has only a few counts. Its cognate antigen is unknown. TCRdb passed the 5' RACE reads through MiXCR, listing each CDR3 protein once. This sample has about 580,000 distinct CDR3 sequences, with 17% found just once. This sample was taken from a study of T cells after yellow fever vaccination. Findings and limits, study-wide: A small share of clonotypes appeared in both CD4 and CD8 compartments. Subsequent to the booster, the majority of primary-vaccination clones reappeared (96% CD4, 70% to 90% CD8). Any FACS-sorted repertoire could hold abundant clonotypes that contaminate it from the bulk population.

This CDR3 contains 14 residues. The V end was cut by 7 bases, the J end by 1 base, with 11 bases between. The V gene's germline CDR1 is MDHEN and CDR2 SYDVKM. The source material was PBMCs, sampled around 5 days after the first yellow fever vaccination. This chain joins TRBV28 and TRBJ1-5; D is undetermined. The sequence was collected from a man younger than 35 who received the YFV17D yellow fever vaccine. CDR3 protein: CASMAQISNQPQHF. CDR3 nucleotides: TGTGCCAGCATGGCTCAGATAAGCAATCAGCCCCAGCATTTT.